The 5 T cell receptor beta chains reported below all come from one sample, sequenced in a study of cytomegalovirus exposure and HLA in healthy donors. The PCR employed 60 Vbeta primers together with 13 Jbeta primers. TCRdb's copy holds only in-frame clones and misses some; the assay was immunoSEQ multiplex PCR. Of tens of thousands of clones listed, roughly 79% are singletons. The sequencing input was PBMCs. These receptors came from a man aged 25-40 years in good health and CMV-seronegative.

The chain is built from TRBV9 and TRBJ2-7; 9 nucleotides align to TRBD1. V dropped 3 bases and J dropped 4; count of bases not matched to a gene: 2. The CDR3 loop spans 13 amino acids. Germline V gene data show CDR1 as SGDLS and CDR2 as YYNGEE. In DNA, the CDR3 is TGTGCCAGCAGCGGGACAGGGGCGTACGAGCAGTACTTC. This encodes CASSGTGAYEQYF. The entire variable domain, with the rest obtained from reference TRBV9 and TRBJ2-7, is as follows: DSGVTQTPKHLITATGQRVTLRCSPRSGDLSVYWYQQSLDQGLQFLIQYYNGEERAKGNILERFSAQQFPDLHSELNLSSLELGDSALYFCASSGTGAYEQYFGPGTRLTVT.

The table lists this clone with a count of one. The chain links TRBV19 to TRBJ1-2; no clear D gene. V was trimmed by 6 bases and J by 8 bases, leaving 10 bases between them. In germline, CDR1 is LNHDA, CDR2 SQIVND (reference sequence). The length of the CDR3 is 11 residues. Here the CDR3 DNA reads TGTGCCAGTAGCTATAAACGAGGCTACACCTTC. Its translation is CASSYKRGYTF. Complete variable domain (other parts from reference TRBV19 and TRBJ1-2): DGGITQSPKYLFRKEGQNVTLSCEQNLNHDAMYWYRQDPGQGLRLIYYSQIVNDFQKGDIAEGYSVSREKKESFPLTVTSAQKNPTAFYLCASSYKRGYTFGSGTRLTVV.

The chain combines TRBV19 with TRBJ2-5; TRBD1 agrees at 8 bases. The CDR3 has 16 amino acids. CDR1 LNHDA and CDR2 SQIVND come from the germline V gene (reference sequence). The ends lost 4 bases at V and 0 bases at J; junction bases unmatched: 7. As DNA, the CDR3 is TGTGCCAGTAGTACCCCGGACAGGGCTTACCAAGAGACCCAGTACTTC. It yields the protein CASSTPDRAYQETQYF.

The CDR3 nucleotides are TGTGCCAGCAGCCAAGAGTGGGGCTTCGCAGATACGCAGTATTTT. Translated, it gives CASSQEWGFADTQYF. The gene calls are TRBV6-1 and TRBJ2-3; D is perhaps TRBD1 (5 bases). Germline CDR1 and CDR2: MNHNS and SASEGT. V was trimmed by 6 bases and J by 4 bases, leaving 17 bases between them. The CDR3 is 15 amino acids.

The chain uses TRBV5-1 and TRBJ2-7, with 7 bases matching TRBD2. The junction had 6 bases not matched to a gene; V was cut back by 0 bases and J by 6 bases. The germline V gene encodes CDR1 SGHRS and CDR2 YFSETQ. The CDR3 loop spans 14 amino acids. The CDR3 DNA follows: TGCGCCAGCAGCTTGGGCGGGAGTGTCGGCGAGCAGTACGTC. Its protein product is CASSLGGSVGEQYV.